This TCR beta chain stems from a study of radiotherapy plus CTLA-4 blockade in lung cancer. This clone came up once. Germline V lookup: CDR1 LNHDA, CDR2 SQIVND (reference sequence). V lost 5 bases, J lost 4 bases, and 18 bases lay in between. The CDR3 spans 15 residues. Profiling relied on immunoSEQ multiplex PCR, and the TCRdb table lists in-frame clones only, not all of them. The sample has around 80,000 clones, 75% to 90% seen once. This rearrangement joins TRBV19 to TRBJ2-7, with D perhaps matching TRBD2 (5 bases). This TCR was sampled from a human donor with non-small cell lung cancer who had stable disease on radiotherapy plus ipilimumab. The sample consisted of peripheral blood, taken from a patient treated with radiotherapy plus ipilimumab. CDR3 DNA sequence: TGTGCCAGTAGTCCCGGTGTAGCGACCATATACGAGCAGTACTTC. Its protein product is CASSPGVATIYEQYF.